This paragraph covers one TCR beta chain sequence. Its antigen remains unknown. This entry comes from a study of cytomegalovirus exposure and HLA in healthy donors. Across the whole study: Sequencing of 150 million to 200 million T cells in an earlier analysis found some 100 million unique TCR beta sequences.

Use of 60 Vbeta and 13 Jbeta primers characterized the PCR. Method: immunoSEQ multiplex PCR; TCRdb's copy keeps in-frame clones and lacks some. The sample lists approximately 220,000 clones, just over 75% occurring once. Study findings and constraints: The CMV antigen specificity of a few CMV-associated chains was confirmed through in vitro analysis. In a later analysis, TCR beta V- and J-gene trimming showed a link to a missense DCLRE1C variant. Most TCR sequences were rare, but some public TCRs occurred in many donors.

Sequencing was carried out using PBMCs. The sequence derives from a man between 18 and 29 years old in good health and CMV-seronegative.

For the CDR3, the DNA is TGTGCCAGCAGCTTAGCGCCTAGCGGGAGAGACGCCTACAATGAGCAGTTCTTC. Protein product: CASSLAPSGRDAYNEQFF. V is TRBV7-9 and J is TRBJ2-1, with 10 nucleotides matching TRBD2. Per germline, CDR1 SEHNR and CDR2 FQNEAQ (reference sequence). The CDR3 loop spans 18 amino acids. After removal of 0 bases from V and 2 bases from J, the junction contained 7 bases not matched to a gene.